The clone carrying this T cell receptor beta chain was counted only a few times. Its antigen is currently unknown. The entry originates in a study of identical twins. Every sampled donor was Caucasian and healthy. A universal primer site came from template switching; cDNA carried unique molecular identifiers. Via MiXCR, TCRdb re-called the 5' RACE reads, giving one row per CDR3 protein. Seen here are 500,000 to 600,000 distinct CDR3 sequences, less than 25% observed once, and the top ten hold under 0.95%. The CDR3 sequence is 15 residues long. Trimming removed 3 bases at V and 1 base at J, with 12 bases between. Broader study findings: The abundant beta clonotypes from cord blood had fewer insertions, and memory repertoires had none of this. Modeled out-of-frame TCR alpha sharing in monozygotic twins fell below observed levels.

The same data also went into a second study, on T cells expressing NK-cell markers.

The receptor comes from a woman aged 18 to 35 in good health. The sequencing sample was made of CD4+ T cells sorted from blood. V and J are TRBV12-3 or TRBV12-4 and TRBJ1-2; D might be TRBD1 (5 bases). CDR3 residues: CASSLVAGLNYGYTF. DNA for the CDR3: TGTGCCAGCAGTTTGGTGGCGGGACTTAACTATGGCTACACCTTC.